A single sample is the source of the 28 T cell receptor beta chains below, sequenced in a study of identical twins. MiXCR, applied by TCRdb to the 5' RACE reads, yields one record per CDR3 protein. The table has 1.5 million to 2 million distinct CDR3 sequences, more than 30% seen once. What was sequenced was cord blood. All receptors come from a newborn girl in good health.

Concerning this clonotype itself: A much larger clone is a single base away; this may be a read error. The chain recombines TRBV29-1 with TRBJ2-3; no definite D call. Trimming cost V 8 bases and J 4 bases, with 10 bases left between them. Germline lookup yields CDR1 SQVTM and CDR2 ANQGSEA. This CDR3 region has 11 residues. The CDR3 DNA sequence: TGCAGCATTGGTTCAGCAGATACGCAGTATTTT. The encoded protein is CSIGSADTQYF.

This clonotype appeared a few times. This chain connects TRBV25-1 to TRBJ1-6, with unresolved D. The V end lost 3 bases, the J end lost 4 bases, and 7 bases lay between the germline ends. This CDR3 comprises 14 residues. CDR1 is MGHDK and CDR2 is SYGVNS in the germline V gene. This CDR3 reads CASSEIPYNSPLHF. CDR3 coding DNA: TGTGCCAGCAGTGAGATCCCATATAATTCACCCCTCCACTTT.

This clonotype was seen more than once but under ten times. The chain combines TRBV20-1 with TRBJ2-7; D is possibly TRBD1 or TRBD2 (5 bases each). The germline V gene has CDR1 DFQATT and CDR2 SNEGSKA (reference sequence). This CDR3 is 13 amino acids long. V gave up 8 bases and J gave up 3 bases, with 17 bases separating them. CDR3 loop: CSPKDSGYYEQYF. In DNA form, the CDR3 reads TGCAGTCCTAAAGACAGCGGATACTACGAGCAGTACTTC.

The chain has TRBV5-1 and TRBJ2-7; D is undetermined. Germline V lookup: CDR1 SGHRS, CDR2 YFSETQ. Trimming removed 0 bases at V and 1 base at J, with 14 bases between. This CDR3 has 16 residues. The CDR3 bases are TGCGCCAGCAGCTTGGGATTAGTCCAGCCATCCTACGAGCAGTACTTC. It codes for CASSLGLVQPSYEQYF.

The chain uses TRBV21-1 and TRBJ2-1; TRBD1 is the table's D call, not checked against the DNA. TRBJ2-7 matches the DNA end more closely, so the J call is doubtful. TRBV21-1 corresponds to a pseudogene. The CDR3 runs 17 residues. This CDR3 reads CASSHRRGPSSYNEQYF. The CDR3 coding sequence is TGTGCCAGCAGCCACAGGCGGGGGCCGAGCTCCTACAATGAGCAGTACTTC.

This clonotype was seen only a few times. The J gene is TRBJ1-2, the V gene TRBV27, with D hard to call. Per the germline V gene, CDR1 is MNHEY and CDR2 is SMNVEV (reference sequence). The V and J ends lost 2 bases and 4 bases respectively, with 11 bases between them. CDR3 length: 14 amino acids. The CDR3 DNA is TGTGCCAGCAGTTTAAATAGGCGGAGCTATGGCTACACCTTC. Protein sequence: CASSLNRRSYGYTF.

The chain carries TRBV20-1 and TRBJ2-3; weak D call: TRBD2 (5 bases). V lost 0 bases, J lost 12 bases, and 13 bases lay in between. Germline-derived CDR1 and CDR2 are DFQATT and SNEGSKA (reference sequence). There are 12 residues in the CDR3. The CDR3 protein is CSARDLAGGQYF. CDR3 sequence (DNA): TGCAGTGCTAGAGATCTGGCGGGTGGACAGTATTTT.

Comment on this clonotype: A read error may account for a junction end that differs from germline. This chain links TRBV20-1 with TRBJ1-2; D is unclear. CDR1 and CDR2 (germline): DFQATT, SNEGSKA (reference sequence). This CDR3 has 11 amino acids. The CDR3 DNA is TGCAGTGCTAGTGCCGTCTATGACTACACCTTC. Translation: CSASAVYDYTF.

This chain uses TRBV5-1 with TRBJ1-5; D gene unclear. The germline gives CDR1 SGHRS, CDR2 YFSETQ. Trimming stripped 9 bases from V and 5 bases from J, with 15 bases between. The CDR3 extends over 13 amino acids. The CDR3 loop reads CAMQNITDQPQHF. The CDR3 nucleotides are TGCGCCATGCAGAATATCACCGATCAGCCCCAGCATTTT.

There are a few counts of this clonotype. The CDR3 DNA reads as TGTGCCAGCAGCCAAGACAGGGAGGAATCACCCCTCCACTTT. It translates to CASSQDREESPLHF. This sequence joins TRBV4-2 and TRBJ1-6, with D tentatively TRBD1 (5 bases). Trimming left V 0 bases short and J 10 bases short, with 10 bases between. This CDR3 has 14 amino acids. Germline CDR1 and CDR2: LGHNA and YNFKEQ.

This clonotype was seen more than once but under ten times. This chain joins TRBV7-2 and TRBJ1-2, with 12 bases fitting TRBD1. Germline lookup yields CDR1 SGHTA and CDR2 FQGNSA. CDR3 length: 17 residues. The V segment lost 5 bases and the J segment 5 bases; nucleotides outside the gene matches: 12. The CDR3 DNA is TGTGCCAGCAGCCACTCTCGACCGGGACAGGGGGCATATGGCTACACCTTC. As protein: CASSHSRPGQGAYGYTF.

This clonotype was seen a handful of times. The rearrangement joins TRBV6-4 to TRBJ2-5; unclear D gene. Germline V lookup: CDR1 MRHNA, CDR2 SNTAGT. CDR3 length: 13 residues. V was clipped by 0 bases and J by 0 bases, with 2 bases between them. In DNA, the CDR3 is TGTGCCAGCAGTGACTCGTACCAAGAGACCCAGTACTTC. Translated: CASSDSYQETQYF.

This clonotype showed up just a few times. The V call is TRBV2, the J call TRBJ2-5; 7 bases are shared with TRBD1. The germline gives CDR1 SNHLY, CDR2 FYNNEI. Trimming at V came to 6 bases and at J to 1 base, leaving 5 bases not matched to a gene. The length of the CDR3 is 14 residues. CDR3 nucleotide sequence: TGTGCCAGCAGGGATGGGACAGCCCAAGAGACCCAGTACTTC. Its protein is CASRDGTAQETQYF.

This clonotype was seen a few times. The V gene is TRBV7-9, the J gene TRBJ1-4, with D possibly being TRBD1 (5 bases). Trimming pared 3 bases from V and 0 bases from J, leaving 11 bases between. Germline CDR1 SEHNR, CDR2 FQNEAQ (reference sequence). The CDR3 runs to 16 residues. This chain's CDR3 is CASSFGDRPTNEKLFF. The CDR3 region has the DNA TGTGCCAGCAGCTTCGGGGACCGCCCAACTAATGAAAAACTGTTTTTT.

This clonotype was recorded many times. This chain connects TRBV14 to TRBJ1-2; no firm D call. This CDR3 has 14 residues. CDR1 and CDR2 from the germline V gene are SGHDN and FVKESK. V was clipped by 0 bases and J by 0 bases, with 5 bases between them. The CDR3, as DNA: TGTGCCAGCAGCCAAGATTTGTCTAACTATGGCTACACCTTC. Protein sequence: CASSQDLSNYGYTF.

The chain joins TRBV20-1 to TRBJ2-1, with D hard to call. This CDR3 spans 11 amino acids. V was clipped by 3 bases and J by 9 bases, with 9 bases between them. Germline loops: CDR1 DFQATT, CDR2 SNEGSKA (reference sequence). The CDR3 DNA is TGCAGTGCTAGCTATCTGGGTGAGCAGTTCTTC. It codes for CSASYLGEQFF.

The V and J genes are TRBV6-6 and TRBJ1-6; a possible D gene is TRBD1 (5 bases). Trimming took off 8 bases at V and 8 bases at J, with 13 bases between the two ends. The CDR3 runs 13 residues. Looked up from germline, CDR1 is MNHNY and CDR2 is SVGAGI (reference sequence). CDR3 region: CASLAGQYSPLHF. DNA for the CDR3: TGTGCCAGCCTAGCGGGGCAATATTCACCCCTCCACTTT.

This clonotype occurred once. The rearrangement links TRBV3-1 to TRBJ1-1; a weak D match, TRBD1 (5 bases). Trimming shortened V by 4 bases and J by 3 bases, and 9 bases separated the two germline ends. The CDR3 covers 13 residues. Germline CDR1 LGHDT, CDR2 YNNKEL (reference sequence). The CDR3 DNA is TGTGCCAGCAGCCGCGAGACAGACACTGAAGCTTTCTTT. Translated, it gives CASSRETDTEAFF.

This clonotype was seen many times. CDR3 sequence: CASNRDRTDTQYF. Here the CDR3 DNA reads TGTGCCAGCAACCGGGACAGAACAGATACGCAGTATTTT. The gene calls are TRBV12-3 or TRBV12-4 and TRBJ2-3; 7 nucleotides agree with TRBD1. The CDR3 spans 13 residues. V was pared by 7 bases and J by 3 bases, with 4 bases of the junction left unmatched.

This clonotype has ten or more counts. The gene calls are TRBV27 and TRBJ1-6; 7 positions match TRBD1. There are 14 residues in the CDR3. The V gene end was trimmed by 4 bases and the J gene end by 8 bases; junction bases not matched to a gene: 5. In germline, CDR1 is MNHEY, CDR2 SMNVEV (reference sequence). The chain's CDR3 is CASSSGQRYSPLHF. DNA for the CDR3: TGTGCCAGCAGTTCGGGACAGAGGTATTCACCCCTCCACTTT.

V and J are TRBV29-1 and TRBJ1-1, with D possibly TRBD1 on 5 matching bases. Germline V lookup: CDR1 SQVTM, CDR2 ANQGSEA. The CDR3 extends over 11 amino acids. Trimming left V 7 bases short and J 4 bases short, with 10 bases between. CDR3 sequence reads: CSGGGATEAFF. The CDR3 DNA reads TGCAGCGGGGGCGGGGCCACTGAAGCTTTCTTT.

This clonotype was seen only a few times. V and J are TRBV29-1 and TRBJ2-1, with 14 bases lining up with TRBD2. The CDR3 contains 15 residues. CDR1 is SQVTM, CDR2 ANQGSEA, per germline. Losses at the gene ends were 8 bases for V and 4 bases for J; bases not matched to a gene: 7. CDR3: CSPRLAGGPYNEQFF. CDR3 bases: TGCAGCCCAAGACTAGCGGGAGGGCCGTACAATGAGCAGTTCTTC.

The V and J genes are TRBV6-5 and TRBJ2-2; the D is unclear. The CDR3 totals 16 residues. The V and J ends lost 0 bases and 1 base respectively, with 9 bases between them. The germline V gene has CDR1 MNHEY and CDR2 SVGAGI. CDR3 amino acids: CASSYSVRLNTGELFF. In DNA, the CDR3 is TGTGCCAGCAGTTACTCTGTGCGGCTGAACACCGGGGAGCTGTTTTTT.

The rearrangement joins TRBV7-6 to TRBJ2-1, with a tentative D call TRBD2 (5 bases). Between the trimmed V and J ends, which lost 1 base and 4 bases, there was a span of 17 bases. From germline, CDR1 is SGHVS and CDR2 FNYEAQ. The CDR3 contains 17 residues. The CDR3 loop is CASSLGGSLARYNEQFF. CDR3 coding DNA: TGTGCCAGCAGCTTAGGCGGCAGCCTAGCTCGGTACAATGAGCAGTTCTTC.

The rearrangement joins TRBV4-1 to TRBJ2-1, with 7 nucleotides matching TRBD2. This CDR3 has 15 amino acids. With V trimmed by 4 bases and J by 3 bases, 6 bases remained unmatched. Germline loops: CDR1 MGHRA, CDR2 YSYEKL. The CDR3 spells CASSRDPSGYNEQFF. The CDR3 DNA sequence: TGCGCCAGCAGCCGAGATCCTAGCGGCTACAATGAGCAGTTCTTC.

The chain joins TRBV20-1 to TRBJ1-1, with unresolved D. The V end lost 3 bases, the J end lost 6 bases, and 17 bases lay between the germline ends. Germline loops: CDR1 DFQATT, CDR2 SNEGSKA (reference sequence). The CDR3 is 14 residues long. The CDR3 DNA reads as TGCAGTGCTAGGAGCCGGGCCCCGGGGTCTGAAGCTTTCTTT. Translated: CSARSRAPGSEAFF.

The V gene is TRBV18, the J gene TRBJ2-5; D not resolved. The J call may be incorrect, as the DNA end agrees better with TRBJ2-7. The CDR3 totals 14 residues. Germline V gene sequence: CDR1 KGHSH, CDR2 LQKENI. CDR3 residues: CASSPQLDSGEQYF. CDR3 bases: TGTGCCAGCTCACCACAGTTGGATTCAGGCGAGCAGTACTTC.

This clonotype turned up a few times. The junction shows a germline mismatch at one end, possibly a read error. The gene calls are TRBV2 and TRBJ1-2; 7 bases line up with TRBD1. The CDR3 contains 14 residues. CDR1 and CDR2 (germline): SNHLY, FYNNEI. The CDR3 protein is CASREGGAGYGYTF. DNA of the CDR3: TGTGCCAGCAGGGAAGGGGGCGCGGGCTATGGCTACACCTTC.